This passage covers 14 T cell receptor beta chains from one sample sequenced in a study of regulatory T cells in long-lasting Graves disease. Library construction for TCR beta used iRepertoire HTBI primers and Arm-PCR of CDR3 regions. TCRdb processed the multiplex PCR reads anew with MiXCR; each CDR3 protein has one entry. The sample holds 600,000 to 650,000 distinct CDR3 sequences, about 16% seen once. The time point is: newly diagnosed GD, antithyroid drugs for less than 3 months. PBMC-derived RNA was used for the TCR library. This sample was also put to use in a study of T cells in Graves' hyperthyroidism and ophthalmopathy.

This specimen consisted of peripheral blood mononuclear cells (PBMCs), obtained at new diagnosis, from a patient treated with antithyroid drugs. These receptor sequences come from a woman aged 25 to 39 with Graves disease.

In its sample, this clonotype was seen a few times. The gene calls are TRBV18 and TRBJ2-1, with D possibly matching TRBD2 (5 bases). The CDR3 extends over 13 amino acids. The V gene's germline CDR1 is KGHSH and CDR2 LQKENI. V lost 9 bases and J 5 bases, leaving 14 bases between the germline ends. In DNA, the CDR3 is TGTGCCAGTTCAATCTTCGGGGACAATGAGCAGTTCTTC. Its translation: CASSIFGDNEQFF.

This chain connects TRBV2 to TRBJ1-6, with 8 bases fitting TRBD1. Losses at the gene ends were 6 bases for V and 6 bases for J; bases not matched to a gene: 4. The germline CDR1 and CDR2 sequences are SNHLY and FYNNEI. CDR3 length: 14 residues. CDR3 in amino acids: CASREGQANSPLHF. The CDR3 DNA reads TGTGCCAGCAGGGAGGGACAGGCTAATTCACCCCTCCACTTT.

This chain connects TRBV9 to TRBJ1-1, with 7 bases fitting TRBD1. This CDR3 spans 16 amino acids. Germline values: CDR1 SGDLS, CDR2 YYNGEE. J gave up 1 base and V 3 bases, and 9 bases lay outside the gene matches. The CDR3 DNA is TGTGCCAGCAGCGGACTGGCGGGACAGAAGAACACTGAAGCTTTCTTT. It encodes CASSGLAGQKNTEAFF.

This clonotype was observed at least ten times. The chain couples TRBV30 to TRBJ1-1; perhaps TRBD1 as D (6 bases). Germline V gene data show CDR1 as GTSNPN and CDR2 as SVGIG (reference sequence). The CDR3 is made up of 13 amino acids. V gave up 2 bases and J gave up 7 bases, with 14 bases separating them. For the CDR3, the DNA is TGTGCCTGGAGTCGGGACACAGGCAGTGAAGCTTTCTTT. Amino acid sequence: CAWSRDTGSEAFF.

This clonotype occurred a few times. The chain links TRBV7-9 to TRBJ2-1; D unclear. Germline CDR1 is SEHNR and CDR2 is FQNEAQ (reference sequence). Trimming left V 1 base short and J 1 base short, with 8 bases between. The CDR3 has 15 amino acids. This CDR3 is CASSLGSRSYNEQFF. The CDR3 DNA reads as TGTGCCAGCAGCTTAGGGAGTAGGTCCTACAATGAGCAGTTCTTC.

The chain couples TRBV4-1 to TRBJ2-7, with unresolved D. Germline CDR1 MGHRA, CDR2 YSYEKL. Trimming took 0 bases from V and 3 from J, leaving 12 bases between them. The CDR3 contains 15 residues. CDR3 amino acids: CASSQERVGNYEQYF. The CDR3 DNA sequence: TGCGCCAGCAGCCAAGAACGTGTAGGGAACTACGAGCAGTACTTC.

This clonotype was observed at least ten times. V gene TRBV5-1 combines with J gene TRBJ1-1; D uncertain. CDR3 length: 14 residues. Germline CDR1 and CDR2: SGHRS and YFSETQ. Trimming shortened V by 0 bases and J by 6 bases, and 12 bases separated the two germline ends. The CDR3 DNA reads TGCGCCAGCAGCTTGGCGGGTGCAGGCTCTGAAGCTTTCTTT. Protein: CASSLAGAGSEAFF.

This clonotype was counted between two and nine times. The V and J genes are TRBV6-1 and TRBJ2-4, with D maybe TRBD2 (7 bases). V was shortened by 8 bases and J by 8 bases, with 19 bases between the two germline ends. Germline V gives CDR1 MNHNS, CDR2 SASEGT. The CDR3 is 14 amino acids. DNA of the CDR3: TGTGCCAGCCGTGGGGGGGGGCGTTCGGACATTCAGTACTTC. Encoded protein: CASRGGGRSDIQYF.

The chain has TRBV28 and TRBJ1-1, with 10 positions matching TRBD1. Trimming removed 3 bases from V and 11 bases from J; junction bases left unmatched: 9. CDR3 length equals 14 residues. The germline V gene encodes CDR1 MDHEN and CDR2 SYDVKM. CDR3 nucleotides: TGTGCCAGCAGTTTTCGACAGGGGGCGAGGTGGGCTTTCTTT. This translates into CASSFRQGARWAFF.

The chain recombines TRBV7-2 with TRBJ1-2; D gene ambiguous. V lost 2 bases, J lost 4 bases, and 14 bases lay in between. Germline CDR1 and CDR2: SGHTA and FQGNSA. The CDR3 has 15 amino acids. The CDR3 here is CASSLKAESFYGYTF. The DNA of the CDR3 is TGTGCCAGCAGCTTAAAGGCAGAAAGCTTCTATGGCTACACCTTC. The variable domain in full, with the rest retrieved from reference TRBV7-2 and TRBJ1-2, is GAGVSQSPSNKVTEKGKDVELRCDPISGHTALYWYRQSLGQGLEFLIYFQGNSAPDKSGLPSDRFSAERTGGSVSTLTIQRTQQEDSAVYLCASSLKAESFYGYTFGSGTRLTVV.

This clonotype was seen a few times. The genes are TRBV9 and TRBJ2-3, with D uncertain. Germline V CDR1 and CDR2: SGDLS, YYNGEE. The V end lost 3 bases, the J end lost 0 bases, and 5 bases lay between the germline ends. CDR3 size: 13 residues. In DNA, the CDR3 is TGTGCCAGCAGCGCATCTAGCACAGATACGCAGTATTTT. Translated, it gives CASSASSTDTQYF.

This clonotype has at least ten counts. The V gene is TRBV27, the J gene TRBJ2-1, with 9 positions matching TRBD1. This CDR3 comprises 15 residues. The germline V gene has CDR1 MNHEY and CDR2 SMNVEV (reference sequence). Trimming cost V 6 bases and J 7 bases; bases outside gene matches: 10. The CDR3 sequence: CASRTQGQGVNEQFF. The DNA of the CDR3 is TGTGCCAGCAGGACCCAGGGACAGGGTGTGAATGAGCAGTTCTTC.

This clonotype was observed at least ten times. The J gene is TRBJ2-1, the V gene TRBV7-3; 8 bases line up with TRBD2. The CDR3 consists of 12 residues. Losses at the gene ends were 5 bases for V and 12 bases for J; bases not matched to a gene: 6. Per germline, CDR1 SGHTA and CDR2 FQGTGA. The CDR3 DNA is TGTGCCAGCAGCACATACGGGGGGGGGCAGTTCTTC. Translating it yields CASSTYGGGQFF.

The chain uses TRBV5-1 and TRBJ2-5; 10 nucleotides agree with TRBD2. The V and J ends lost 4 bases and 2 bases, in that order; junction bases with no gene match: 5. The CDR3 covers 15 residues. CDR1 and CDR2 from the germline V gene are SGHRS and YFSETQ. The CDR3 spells CASSPALAGQETQYF. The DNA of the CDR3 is TGCGCCAGCAGCCCGGCACTAGCGGGACAAGAGACCCAGTACTTC.